The 10 T cell receptor beta chains below come from one sample, sequenced in a study of immune evolution from preneoplasia to lung adenocarcinoma (dated by TCRdb to 2020 to 2022). Libraries were prepared through the immunoSEQ multiplex PCR assay. This is the immuneACCESS table as TCRdb keeps it, with only in-frame sequences that have V and J called. A part of the clones is gone; compared with another copy, unresolved V genes explain less than half, and the rest is unexplained. The sample records 37,000 or so clones, 65% to 75% of which are singletons. The ten largest clones take up around 6.1% of the sample. Source material: FFPE invasive lung adenocarcinoma tissue. This specimen's cell subset or site label, interpreted: frankly invasive lung adenocarcinoma (ADC). These receptors came from a person in their sixties with lung adenocarcinoma.

The chain joins TRBV5-5 to TRBJ2-3; 8 bases line up with TRBD2. CDR1 is SGHKS and CDR2 is YYEKEE in the germline V gene (reference sequence). Unmatched junction bases numbered 2, after V lost 2 bases and J lost 3 bases. This CDR3 has 14 amino acids. DNA for the CDR3: TGTGCCAGCAGCTTAGCGGGAGTAACAGATACGCAGTATTTT. Translating gives CASSLAGVTDTQYF.

V usage is TRBV5-1 and J usage is TRBJ2-1, with 12 nucleotides matching TRBD2. There are 15 residues in the CDR3. Germline lookup yields CDR1 SGHRS and CDR2 YFSETQ. The V gene end was trimmed by 4 bases and the J gene end by 7 bases; junction bases not matched to a gene: 6. CDR3 coding DNA: TGCGCCAGCAGCGTACTAGCGGGAGGCGGGAATGAGCAGTTCTTC. Its protein is CASSVLAGGGNEQFF.

The V gene is TRBV28, the J gene TRBJ1-2; no reliable D call. Trimming left V 8 bases short and J 3 bases short, with 13 bases between. The germline V gene has CDR1 MDHEN and CDR2 SYDVKM. The CDR3 contains 13 residues. This CDR3 reads CASLGRRDYGYTF. The CDR3 nucleotides are TGTGCCAGCCTTGGACGGCGGGACTATGGCTACACCTTC.

V usage is TRBV5-1 and J usage is TRBJ2-1; 8 bases line up with TRBD1. Germline values: CDR1 SGHRS, CDR2 YFSETQ. The CDR3 loop spans 17 amino acids. V lost 4 bases to trimming and J lost 3 bases; unmatched junction nucleotides: 12. CDR3 sequence (DNA): TGCGCCAGCAGCATACCTCTGGACAGGGTTGTCTACAATGAGCAGTTCTTC. It encodes CASSIPLDRVVYNEQFF.

The rearrangement uses TRBV19 and TRBJ2-1; 11 bases are a match to TRBD2. This CDR3 is built from 16 residues. V lost 0 bases to trimming and J lost 8 bases; unmatched junction nucleotides: 6. The germline V gene encodes CDR1 LNHDA and CDR2 SQIVND (reference sequence). The CDR3 loop reads CASSIDLAGGSYEQFF. CDR3 nucleotides: TGTGCCAGTAGTATAGATCTAGCGGGAGGTAGTTATGAGCAGTTCTTC.

This clone was observed a single time. This chain uses TRBV5-5 with TRBJ2-7; 10 bases map to TRBD2. Germline V lookup: CDR1 SGHKS, CDR2 YYEKEE (reference sequence). This CDR3 region has 15 residues. Losses at the gene ends were 3 bases for V and 5 bases for J; bases not matched to a gene: 8. The CDR3 protein is CASSWAASGSDEQYF. The CDR3 DNA is TGTGCCAGCAGCTGGGCGGCTAGCGGGAGTGACGAGCAGTACTTC.

This CDR3 reads CASSSRGSGEKLFF. The CDR3 DNA follows: TGTGCCAGCAGCTCCAGGGGTAGTGGTGAAAAACTGTTTTTT. The V gene is TRBV7-2, the J gene TRBJ1-4, with D perhaps TRBD1 (6 bases). Germline V gene lookup returns CDR1 SGHTA and CDR2 FQGNSA. The CDR3 is made up of 14 amino acids. V was pared by 4 bases and J by 7 bases, with 13 bases between.

This clone was counted only a few times. The chain is built from TRBV9 and TRBJ2-2, with D tentatively TRBD1 (6 bases). The CDR3 consists of 15 residues. Germline loops: CDR1 SGDLS, CDR2 YYNGEE. Between the trimmed V and J ends, which lost 0 bases and 3 bases, there was a span of 9 bases. CDR3 bases: TGTGCCAGCAGCGTAGGGGACACTTACACCGGGGAGCTGTTTTTT. Translated: CASSVGDTYTGELFF.

This chain uses TRBV6-5 with TRBJ2-7; D is possibly TRBD1 or TRBD2 (5 bases each). The CDR3 contains 14 residues. Looked up from germline, CDR1 is MNHEY and CDR2 is SVGAGI. Deletions cut 3 bases from V and 3 bases from J, with 12 bases between. CDR3 residues: CASSYAGANYEQYF. The CDR3 DNA sequence: TGTGCCAGCAGTTATGCCGGGGCGAACTACGAGCAGTACTTC.

The CDR3, as DNA: TGTGCCACCCCCAAAGTGGCGGGGGGTACCGGGGAGCTGTTTTTT. Its protein is CATPKVAGGTGELFF. The chain combines TRBV19 with TRBJ2-2; 8 nucleotides agree with TRBD2. Germline V gene sequence: CDR1 LNHDA, CDR2 SQIVND (reference sequence). J gave up 5 bases and V 10 bases, and 12 bases lay outside the gene matches. CDR3 size: 15 residues.